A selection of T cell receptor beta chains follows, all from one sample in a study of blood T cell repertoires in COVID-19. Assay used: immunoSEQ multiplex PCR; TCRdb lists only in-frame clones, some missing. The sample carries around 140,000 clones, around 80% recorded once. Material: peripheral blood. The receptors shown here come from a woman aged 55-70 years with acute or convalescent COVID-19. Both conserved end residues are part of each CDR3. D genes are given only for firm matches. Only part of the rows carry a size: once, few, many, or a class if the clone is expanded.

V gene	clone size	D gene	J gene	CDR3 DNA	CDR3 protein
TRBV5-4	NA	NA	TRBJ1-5	TGTGCCAGCAGCGCCGACGCCAGGTCCAATCAGCCCCAGCATTTT	CASSADARSNQPQHF
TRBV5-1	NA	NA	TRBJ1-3	TGCGCCAGCGGTCAGGGGAACTCTGGAAACACCATATATTTT	CASGQGNSGNTIYF
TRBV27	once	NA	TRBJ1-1	TGTGCCAGCAGTCACAGGGCGACGACTGAAGCTTTCTTT	CASSHRATTEAFF
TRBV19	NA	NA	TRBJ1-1	TGTGCCACAACCCCAACAGGAACGAACACTGAAGCTTTCTTT	CATTPTGTNTEAFF
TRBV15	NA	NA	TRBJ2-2	TGTGCCACCACCTATCAGGGGTCCGGGGAGCTGTTTTTT	CATTYQGSGELFF
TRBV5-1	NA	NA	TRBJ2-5	TGCGCCAGCAGCTTGGGGGCCCTCGGTCGAGAGACCCAGTACTTC	CASSLGALGRETQYF
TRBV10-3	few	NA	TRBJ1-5	TGTGCCATCAGTGACGGGTTACGCAATCAGCCCCAGCATTTT	CAISDGLRNQPQHF
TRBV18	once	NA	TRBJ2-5	TGTGCCAGCTCACCACCTGCGACTGACCCACAAAGAGAGACCCAGTACTTC	CASSPPATDPQRETQYF
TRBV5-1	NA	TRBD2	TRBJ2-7	TGCGCCAGCAGATCCGACCTGACTAGCGGGGTCCACGAGCAGTACTTC	CASRSDLTSGVHEQYF
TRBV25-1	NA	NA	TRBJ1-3	TGTGCCAGCAGTCTCTCCAGGGGCTCTGGAAACACCATATATTTT	CASSLSRGSGNTIYF
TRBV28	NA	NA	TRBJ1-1	TGTGCCAGCCTGGAGGTTGGCTACACTGAAGCTTTCTTT	CASLEVGYTEAFF
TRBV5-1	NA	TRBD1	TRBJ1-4	TGCGCCAGCAGCTCGACAGGGGTTCCTAATGAAAAACTGTTTTTT	CASSSTGVPNEKLFF
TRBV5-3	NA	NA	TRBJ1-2	TGTGCCAGAAGCTTGGAAGGGGAAGGCTACACCTTC	CARSLEGEGYTF
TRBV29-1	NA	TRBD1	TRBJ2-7	TGCAGCGTTGATAGAGGACAGGGGGGCGAGCAGTACTTC	CSVDRGQGGEQYF
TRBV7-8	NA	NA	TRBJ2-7	TGTGCCAGCAGCTTAGGACAGAGCTTCTACGAGCAGTACTTC	CASSLGQSFYEQYF
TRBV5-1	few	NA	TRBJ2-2	TGCGCCAGTGGGGAACAGGGACCCGGGGAGCTGTTTTTT	CASGEQGPGELFF
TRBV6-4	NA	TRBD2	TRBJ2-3	TGTGCCAGCAGTGACTCGATCGCGGGAGCGGATACGCAGTATTTT	CASSDSIAGADTQYF
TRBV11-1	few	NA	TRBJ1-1	TGTGCCAGCAAAGAGGGTCCGAACACTGAAGCTTTCTTT	CASKEGPNTEAFF
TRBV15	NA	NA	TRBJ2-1	TGTGCCACCAGCAGAGTCCGGGGTGAGCAGTTCTTC	CATSRVRGEQFF
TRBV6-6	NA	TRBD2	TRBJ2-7	TGTGCCAGCGTTTTGACTAGCGGGGACGAGCAGTACTTC	CASVLTSGDEQYF
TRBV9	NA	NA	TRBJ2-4	TGTGCCAGCAGCGTAGGGGGCTCCAGGGGCGACATTCAGTACTTC	CASSVGGSRGDIQYF
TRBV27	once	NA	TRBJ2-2	TGTGCCAGCAGTGGAAGAAGCGTTGACACCGGGGAGCTGTTTTTT	CASSGRSVDTGELFF
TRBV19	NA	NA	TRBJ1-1	TGTGCCAGTAGTAGTGAACCTGGGGGGTACACTGAAGCTTTCTTT	CASSSEPGGYTEAFF
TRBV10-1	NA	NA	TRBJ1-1	TGCGCCAGCAGTGAGGTAGGCGTGGACAGAGCTTTCTTT	CASSEVGVDRAFF
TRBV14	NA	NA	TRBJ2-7	TGTGCCAGCAGCCAAGATATTCGCAGTGGCTACGAGCAGTACTTC	CASSQDIRSGYEQYF
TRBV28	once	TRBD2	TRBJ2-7	TGTGCCAGCAGTTTTGAGGGCGGGAGAAGCTACGAGCAGTACTTC	CASSFEGGRSYEQYF